Included here is one TCR beta chain sequence, with context. The CDR3 extends over 12 amino acids. Trimming left V 6 bases short and J 4 bases short, with 9 bases between. Looked up from germline, CDR1 is LNHDA and CDR2 is SQIVND (reference sequence). In the original workflow: Amplification with reference gene primers provided the estimates of nucleated cell counts. Sequenced by immunoSEQ multiplex PCR; TCRdb stores in-frame clones only, minus some. V, J and clone size derive from that table, while D and trimming were established from the DNA sequence. The sample contains fewer than 45,000 clones, over 70% of which appear only once. This entry comes from a study of blood T cell repertoires in COVID-19. Study-wide context: Acute and convalescent COVID-19 specimens originated in the United States, Italy and Spain. PBMCs, B-cell-depleted T cells, or T cells were the source of the cDNA or gDNA that made up the material.

This TCR derives from a man of 80 years or more with active COVID-19. The rearrangement links TRBV19 to TRBJ1-1, with D possibly being TRBD1 (5 bases). Sequenced sample: peripheral blood. DNA for the CDR3: TGTGCCAGTAGCAGGGTTGGCACTGAAGCTTTCTTT. Translating gives CASSRVGTEAFF. Filled out from reference TRBV19 and TRBJ1-1, the complete variable domain reads DGGITQSPKYLFRKEGQNVTLSCEQNLNHDAMYWYRQDPGQGLRLIYYSQIVNDFQKGDIAEGYSVSREKKESFPLTVTSAQKNPTAFYLCASSRVGTEAFFGQGTRLTVV.